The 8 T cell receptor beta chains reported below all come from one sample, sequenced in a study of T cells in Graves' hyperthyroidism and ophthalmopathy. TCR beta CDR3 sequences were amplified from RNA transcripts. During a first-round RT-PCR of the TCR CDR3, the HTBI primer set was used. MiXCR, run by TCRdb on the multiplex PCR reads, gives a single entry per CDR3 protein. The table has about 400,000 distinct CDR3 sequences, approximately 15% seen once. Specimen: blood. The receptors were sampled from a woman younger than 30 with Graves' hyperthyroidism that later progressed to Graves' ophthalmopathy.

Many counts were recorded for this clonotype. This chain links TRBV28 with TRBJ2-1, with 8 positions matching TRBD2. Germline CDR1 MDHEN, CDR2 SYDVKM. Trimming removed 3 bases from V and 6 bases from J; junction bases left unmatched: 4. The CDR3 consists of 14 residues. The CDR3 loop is CASSFTSGSNEQFF. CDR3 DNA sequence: TGTGCCAGCAGTTTCACTAGCGGATCCAATGAGCAGTTCTTC.

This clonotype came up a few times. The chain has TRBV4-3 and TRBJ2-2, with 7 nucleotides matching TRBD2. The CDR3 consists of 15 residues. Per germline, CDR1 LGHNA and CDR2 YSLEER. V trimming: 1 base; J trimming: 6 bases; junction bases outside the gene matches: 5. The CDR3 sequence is CASSQVWEGPGELFF. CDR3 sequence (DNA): TGCGCCAGCAGCCAAGTATGGGAGGGTCCCGGGGAGCTGTTTTTT.

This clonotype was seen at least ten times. CDR3 protein: CASGDRGYTDTQYF. The CDR3 region has the DNA TGTGCCAGTGGGGACAGGGGTTACACAGATACGCAGTATTTT. The V and J genes are TRBV28 and TRBJ2-3; TRBD1 matches at 10 bases. The germline V gene has CDR1 MDHEN and CDR2 SYDVKM. The trim removed 9 bases at V and 2 bases at J, leaving 5 bases unmatched. The CDR3 contains 14 residues.

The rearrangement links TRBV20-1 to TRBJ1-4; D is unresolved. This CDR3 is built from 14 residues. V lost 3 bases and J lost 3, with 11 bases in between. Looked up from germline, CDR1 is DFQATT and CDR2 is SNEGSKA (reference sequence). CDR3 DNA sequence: TGCAGTGCTAGCCCGTCGGTTCCTAATGAAAAACTGTTTTTT. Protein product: CSASPSVPNEKLFF.

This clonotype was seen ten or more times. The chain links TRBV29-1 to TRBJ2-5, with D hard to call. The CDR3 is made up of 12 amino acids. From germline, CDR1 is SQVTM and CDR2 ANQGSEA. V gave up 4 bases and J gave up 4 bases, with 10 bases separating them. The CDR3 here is CSVAAQRETQYF. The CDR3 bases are TGCAGCGTTGCAGCTCAGAGAGAGACCCAGTACTTC.

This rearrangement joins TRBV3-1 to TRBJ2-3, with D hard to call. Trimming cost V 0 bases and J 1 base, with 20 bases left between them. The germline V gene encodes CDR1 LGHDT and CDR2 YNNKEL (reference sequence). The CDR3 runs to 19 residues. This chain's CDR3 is CASSQESFGPLPGTDTQYF. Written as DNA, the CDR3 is TGTGCCAGCAGCCAAGAATCTTTTGGCCCCTTACCTGGCACAGATACGCAGTATTTT.

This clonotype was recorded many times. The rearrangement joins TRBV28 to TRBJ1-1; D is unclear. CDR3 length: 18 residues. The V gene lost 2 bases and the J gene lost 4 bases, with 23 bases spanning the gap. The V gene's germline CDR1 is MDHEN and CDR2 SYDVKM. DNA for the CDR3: TGTGCCAGCAGTTTAGTATCGGACGATGGACCCTACTTCACTGAAGCTTTCTTT. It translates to CASSLVSDDGPYFTEAFF.

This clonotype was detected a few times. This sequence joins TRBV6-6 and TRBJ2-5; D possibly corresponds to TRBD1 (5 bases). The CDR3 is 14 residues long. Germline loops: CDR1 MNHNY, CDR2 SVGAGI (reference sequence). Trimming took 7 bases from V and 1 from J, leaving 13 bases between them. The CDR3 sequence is CASKVTDLQETQYF. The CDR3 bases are TGTGCCAGCAAAGTGACAGACCTCCAAGAGACCCAGTACTTC.